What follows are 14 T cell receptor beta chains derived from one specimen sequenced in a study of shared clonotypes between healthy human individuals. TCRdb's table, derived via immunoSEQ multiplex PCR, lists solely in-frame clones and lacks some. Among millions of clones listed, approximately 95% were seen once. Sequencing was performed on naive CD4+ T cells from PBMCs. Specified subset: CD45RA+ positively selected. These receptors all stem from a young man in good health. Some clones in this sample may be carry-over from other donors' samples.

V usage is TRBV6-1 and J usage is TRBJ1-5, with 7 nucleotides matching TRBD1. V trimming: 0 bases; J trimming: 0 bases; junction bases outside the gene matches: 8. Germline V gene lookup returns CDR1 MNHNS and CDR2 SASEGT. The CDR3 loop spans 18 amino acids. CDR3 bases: TGTGCCAGCAGTGAAGCCCGGACAGGCACCTATAGCAATCAGCCCCAGCATTTT. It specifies CASSEARTGTYSNQPQHF.

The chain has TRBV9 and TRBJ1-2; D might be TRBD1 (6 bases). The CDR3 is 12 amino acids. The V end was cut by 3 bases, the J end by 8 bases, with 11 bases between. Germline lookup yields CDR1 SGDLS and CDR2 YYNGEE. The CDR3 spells CASSAGQYGYTF. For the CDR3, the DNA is TGTGCCAGCAGCGCCGGACAGTACGGCTACACCTTC.

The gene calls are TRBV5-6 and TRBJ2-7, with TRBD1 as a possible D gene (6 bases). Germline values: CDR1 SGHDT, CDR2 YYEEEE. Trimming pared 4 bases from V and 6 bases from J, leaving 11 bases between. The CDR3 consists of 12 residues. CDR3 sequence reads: CASSGGLLEQYF. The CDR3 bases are TGTGCCAGCAGCGGGGGCCTCCTCGAGCAGTACTTC.

The CDR3: CASSQDGHGTGVTEAFF. CDR3 sequence (DNA): TGTGCCAGCAGCCAAGATGGGCACGGGACAGGGGTAACTGAAGCTTTCTTT. V and J are TRBV4-2 and TRBJ1-1; 10 bases map to TRBD1. CDR3 size: 17 residues. V lost 0 bases, J lost 5 bases, and 9 bases stayed unmatched. The germline CDR1 and CDR2 sequences are LGHNA and YNFKEQ.

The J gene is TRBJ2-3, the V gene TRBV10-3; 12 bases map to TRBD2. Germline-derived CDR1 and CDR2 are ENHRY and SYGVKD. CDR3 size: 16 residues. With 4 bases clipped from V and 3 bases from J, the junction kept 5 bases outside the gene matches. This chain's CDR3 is CAISGLAGALTDTQYF. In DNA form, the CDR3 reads TGTGCCATCAGTGGACTAGCGGGAGCACTGACAGATACGCAGTATTTT.

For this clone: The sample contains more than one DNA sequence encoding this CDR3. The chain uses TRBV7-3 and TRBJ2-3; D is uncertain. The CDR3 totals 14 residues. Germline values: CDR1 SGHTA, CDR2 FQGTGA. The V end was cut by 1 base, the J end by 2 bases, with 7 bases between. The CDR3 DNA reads TGTGCCAGCAGCTTAAGGAGAGCCACAGATACGCAGTATTTT. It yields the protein CASSLRRATDTQYF.

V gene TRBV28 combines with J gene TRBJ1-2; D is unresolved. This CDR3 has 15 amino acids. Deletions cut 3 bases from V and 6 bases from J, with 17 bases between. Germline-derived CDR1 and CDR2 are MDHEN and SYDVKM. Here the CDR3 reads CASSFGPNARNGYTF. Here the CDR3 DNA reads TGTGCCAGCAGTTTCGGCCCCAACGCGAGGAATGGCTACACCTTC.

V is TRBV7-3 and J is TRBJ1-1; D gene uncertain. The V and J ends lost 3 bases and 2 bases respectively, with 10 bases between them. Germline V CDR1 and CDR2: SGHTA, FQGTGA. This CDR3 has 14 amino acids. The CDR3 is CASSFSVGNTEAFF. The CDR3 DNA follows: TGTGCCAGCAGCTTCAGTGTCGGAAACACTGAAGCTTTCTTT.

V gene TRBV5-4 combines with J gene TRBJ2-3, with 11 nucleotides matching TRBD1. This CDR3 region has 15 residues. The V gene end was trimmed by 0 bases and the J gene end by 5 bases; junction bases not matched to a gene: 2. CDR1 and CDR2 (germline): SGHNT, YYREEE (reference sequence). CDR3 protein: CASSLAGTGGDTQYF. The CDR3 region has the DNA TGTGCCAGCAGCTTGGCTGGGACAGGGGGAGATACGCAGTATTTT.

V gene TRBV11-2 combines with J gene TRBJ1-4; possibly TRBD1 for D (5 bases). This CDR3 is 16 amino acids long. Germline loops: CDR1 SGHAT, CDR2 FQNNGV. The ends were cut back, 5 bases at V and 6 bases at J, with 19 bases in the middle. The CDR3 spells CASSPFQGSAYEKLFF. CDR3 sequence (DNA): TGTGCCAGCAGCCCATTCCAGGGTTCTGCATATGAAAAACTGTTTTTT. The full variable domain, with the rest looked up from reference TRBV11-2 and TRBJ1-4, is EAGVAQSPRYKIIEKRQSVAFWCNPISGHATLYWYQQILGQGPKLLIQFQNNGVVDDSQLPKDRFSAERLKGVDSTLKIQPAKLEDSAVYLCASSPFQGSAYEKLFFGSGTQLSVL.

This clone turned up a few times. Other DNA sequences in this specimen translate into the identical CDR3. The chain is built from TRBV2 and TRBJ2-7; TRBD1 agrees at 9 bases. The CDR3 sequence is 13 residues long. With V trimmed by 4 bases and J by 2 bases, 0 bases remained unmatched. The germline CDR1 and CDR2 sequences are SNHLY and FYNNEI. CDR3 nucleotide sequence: TGTGCCAGCAGTGGACAGGGGGCCTACGAGCAGTACTTC. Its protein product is CASSGQGAYEQYF.

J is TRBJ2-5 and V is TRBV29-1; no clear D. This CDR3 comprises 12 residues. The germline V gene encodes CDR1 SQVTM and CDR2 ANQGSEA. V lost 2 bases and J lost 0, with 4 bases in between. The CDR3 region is CSVEPDQETQYF. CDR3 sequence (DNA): TGCAGCGTTGAACCGGACCAAGAGACCCAGTACTTC.

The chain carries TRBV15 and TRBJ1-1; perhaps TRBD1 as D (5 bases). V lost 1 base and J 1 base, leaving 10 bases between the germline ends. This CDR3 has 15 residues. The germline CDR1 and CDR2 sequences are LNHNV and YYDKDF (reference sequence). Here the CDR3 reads CATSRGRGTNTEAFF. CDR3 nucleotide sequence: TGTGCCACCAGCAGAGGGCGGGGGACGAACACTGAAGCTTTCTTT.

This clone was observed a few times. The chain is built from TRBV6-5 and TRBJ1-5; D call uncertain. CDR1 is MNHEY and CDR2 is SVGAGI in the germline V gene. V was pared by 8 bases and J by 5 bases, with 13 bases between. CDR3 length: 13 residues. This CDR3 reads CASGLVGHQPQHF. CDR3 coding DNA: TGTGCCAGCGGGTTAGTAGGTCATCAGCCCCAGCATTTT.